The present TCR beta chain was sequenced within a study of post-analysis software for immune sequencing data. Study-level findings and limits: The five TRBV segments detected at higher frequency in patients than in controls included TRBV5-6, TRBV5-1 and TRBV20-1.

The CDR3 length is 12 residues. Germline V CDR1 and CDR2: DFQATT, SNEGSKA (reference sequence). As for this clonotype: Its antigen is unidentified.

Researchers reported that TCR beta cDNA libraries carried unique molecular identifiers. MiXCR was run by TCRdb on the PCR reads, yielding one entry per CDR3 protein. In the table there are 820,000 or so distinct CDR3 sequences, about 53% of which are singletons. The TCR comes from a girl under 18 with multiple sclerosis. V usage is TRBV20-1 and J usage is TRBJ2-1; D unresolved. Matching the DNA end better, TRBJ2-7 makes the J call doubtful. Sequencing was carried out using blood. CDR3 sequence (DNA): TGCAGTGCTAAACCCTACTACAATGAGCAGTACTTC. Translation: CSAKPYYNEQYF.